Here is one T cell receptor beta chain with its context. Its antigen is not known. One end of the junction varies from germline; a read error may be responsible. A multiplex PCR was run with 60 Vbeta primers and 13 Jbeta primers. Libraries were prepared by immunoSEQ multiplex PCR; TCRdb keeps only in-frame clonotypes and omits some of them. The data show around 130,000 clones, more than 60% seen once. The record originates from a study of cytomegalovirus exposure and HLA in healthy donors. The study, taken as a whole, reports: Cytomegalovirus association was assigned to about 150 TCR beta chains. V- and J-gene trimming of TCR beta was linked (in a later analysis) to a missense DCLRE1C variant.

Germline CDR1 and CDR2: SEHNR and FQNEAQ (reference sequence). The CDR3 has 15 amino acids. The receptor was derived from a woman aged 40 to 50 in good health and CMV-seropositive. This chain links TRBV7-9 with TRBJ1-1; TRBD1 might be the D (5 bases). The sample comprised PBMCs. CDR3 residues: CSSSPRTTRDTEAFF. The CDR3 DNA follows: TGTTCCAGCAGCCCCAGGACAACCAGGGACACTGAAGCTTTCTTT.